The 15 T cell receptor beta chains in this list originate from one sample, sequenced in a study of beta chain features in type 1 diabetes. The authors reverse transcribed all of the isolated RNA, so sequencing captured expressed TCRB transcripts. Here immunoSEQ multiplex PCR was the method, and the copy in TCRdb shows in-frame clones only, minus some. This sample carries over 700,000 clones, 17% of them seen once, and the ten largest clones take about 0.02%. The specimen was naive CD4+ T cells from blood. All receptors derive from a woman aged 18-35 years in good health.

This clone was picked up a small number of times. The genes are TRBV12-2 and TRBJ2-3; the listed D gene, TRBD2, was not tested against the DNA. TRBV12-2 is noted as a pseudogene. The CDR3 has 15 residues. CDR3 in DNA: TGTGCAAGTCGCTTACGGGGCGGGATAACAGATACGCAGTATTTT. The encoded protein is CASRLRGGITDTQYF.

In this sample, this clone turned up a few times. The chain has TRBV23-1 and TRBJ2-5; the match to TRBD1 covers 10 bases. TRBV23-1 is placed among ORFs of uncertain function. V shed 6 bases, J shed 1 base, and the junction held 5 bases outside the gene matches. The CDR3 covers 15 residues. In DNA, the CDR3 is TGCGCCAGCAGCAAGGGGACAGGGGTCCAAGAGACCCAGTACTTC. Protein product: CASSKGTGVQETQYF.

The chain links TRBV28 to TRBJ2-1; D not resolved. This CDR3 contains 11 residues. Germline V gene lookup returns CDR1 MDHEN and CDR2 SYDVKM. V gave up 2 bases and J gave up 12 bases, with 8 bases separating them. CDR3 nucleotide sequence: TGTGCCAGCAGTTTAGACTCTTGGCAGTTCTTC. Translation gives CASSLDSWQFF.

This clone was picked up a small number of times. This sequence joins TRBV28 and TRBJ2-7; perhaps TRBD1 as D (5 bases). CDR3 size: 12 residues. The V gene lost 6 bases and the J gene lost 4 bases, with 10 bases spanning the gap. Per the germline V gene, CDR1 is MDHEN and CDR2 is SYDVKM. The CDR3 bases are TGTGCCAGCAGCGCCCCAGGGTACGAGCAGTACTTC. It translates to CASSAPGYEQYF.

J is TRBJ2-7 and V is TRBV10-3, with TRBD1 matching 9 bases. Germline V lookup: CDR1 ENHRY, CDR2 SYGVKD. This CDR3 comprises 13 residues. Losses at the gene ends were 4 bases for V and 3 bases for J; bases not matched to a gene: 1. CDR3 residues: CAISGQGGYEQYF. DNA for the CDR3: TGTGCCATCAGTGGACAGGGGGGCTACGAGCAGTACTTC.

This clone has only a few counts. The V call is TRBV10-3, the J call TRBJ2-1, with 7 bases lining up with TRBD1. The CDR3 totals 15 residues. CDR1 and CDR2 (germline): ENHRY, SYGVKD. V lost 3 bases to trimming and J lost 2 bases; unmatched junction nucleotides: 4. The CDR3 is CAISDRGLTYNEQFF. The CDR3 DNA reads TGTGCCATCAGTGATAGGGGGCTCACCTACAATGAGCAGTTCTTC.

Points on this clone: The same CDR3 also results from other DNA sequences found in this sample. V usage is TRBV7-9 and J usage is TRBJ1-3; D is undetermined. Germline V CDR1 and CDR2: SEHNR, FQNEAQ (reference sequence). Trimming removed 0 bases from V and 1 base from J, with 4 bases in between. This CDR3 is built from 14 residues. The CDR3 DNA reads TGTGCCAGCAGCTTAGCAGGATCTGGAAACACCATATATTTT. This sequence encodes CASSLAGSGNTIYF.

This chain links TRBV18 with TRBJ2-7, with D possibly being TRBD2 (5 bases). The germline gives CDR1 KGHSH, CDR2 LQKENI. The V and J ends lost 1 base and 2 bases respectively, with 12 bases between them. CDR3 size: 15 residues. CDR3 coding DNA: TGTGCCAGCTCACCACGAGATCGGGGTCCCTACGAGCAGTACTTC. It specifies CASSPRDRGPYEQYF.

This clone was seen a few times. The chain joins TRBV2 to TRBJ2-3; TRBD1 is a possible D gene (5 bases). Germline values: CDR1 SNHLY, CDR2 FYNNEI. The CDR3 has 14 amino acids. Trimming shortened V by 6 bases and J by 3 bases, and 13 bases separated the two germline ends. The CDR3 here is CASRRTRLTDTQYF. CDR3 nucleotide sequence: TGTGCCAGCAGAAGGACAAGGTTAACAGATACGCAGTATTTT. Using reference TRBV2 and TRBJ2-3 for the parts outside the CDR3, the full variable domain is EPEVTQTPSHQVTQMGQEVILRCVPISNHLYFYWYRQILGQKVEFLVSFYNNEISEKSEIFDDQFSVERPDGSNFTLKIRSTKLEDSAMYFCASRRTRLTDTQYFGPGTRLTVL.

The chain recombines TRBV29-1 with TRBJ2-3; 11 nucleotides align to TRBD2. Per the germline V gene, CDR1 is SQVTM and CDR2 is ANQGSEA. The CDR3 totals 16 residues. After removal of 4 bases from V and 6 bases from J, the junction contained 12 bases not matched to a gene. The CDR3 DNA sequence: TGCAGCGTTGTGTCTGGTCTAGCGGGAGGTTATGATACGCAGTATTTT. Its translation is CSVVSGLAGGYDTQYF.

The chain couples TRBV5-6 to TRBJ1-2; the D is unclear. The CDR3 is made up of 13 amino acids. The germline V gene encodes CDR1 SGHDT and CDR2 YYEEEE. The V gene lost 0 bases and the J gene lost 7 bases, with 10 bases spanning the gap. As DNA, the CDR3 is TGTGCCAGCAGCTTGGACCGACCCCGTGGCTACACCTTC. Amino acids: CASSLDRPRGYTF.

The rearrangement links TRBV5-4 to TRBJ2-5; a possible D gene is TRBD1 (6 bases). CDR1 is SGHNT, CDR2 YYREEE, per germline (reference sequence). V lost 4 bases, J lost 2 bases, and 12 bases lay in between. The CDR3 has 14 residues. CDR3 DNA sequence: TGTGCCAGCAGCCCCGTACAGGGACAAGAGACCCAGTACTTC. Its protein is CASSPVQGQETQYF.

V gene TRBV7-6 combines with J gene TRBJ2-7; D might be TRBD2 (6 bases). Germline V lookup: CDR1 SGHVS, CDR2 FNYEAQ. V shed 0 bases and J shed 2 bases, with 23 bases lying between them. This CDR3 region has 19 residues. Here the CDR3 DNA reads TGTGCCAGCAGCTTAGCCCCAACTAGCAGGAGGTCACATACCTACGAGCAGTACTTC. Encoded protein: CASSLAPTSRRSHTYEQYF.

The sample holds a few counts of this clone. The chain uses TRBV28 and TRBJ1-1; 7 bases fit TRBD1. Losses at the gene ends were 1 base for V and 0 bases for J; bases not matched to a gene: 5. Germline loops: CDR1 MDHEN, CDR2 SYDVKM. CDR3 length: 16 residues. As DNA, the CDR3 is TGTGCCAGCAGTTTATCTTTGGGACAGCTGAACACTGAAGCTTTCTTT. This sequence encodes CASSLSLGQLNTEAFF.

The sample holds a few counts of this clone. The chain recombines TRBV5-1 with TRBJ2-3; D is tentatively TRBD1 or TRBD2 (5 bases each). CDR1 is SGHRS and CDR2 is YFSETQ in the germline V gene. V shed 3 bases and J shed 1 base, with 12 bases lying between them. This CDR3 contains 15 residues. This chain's CDR3 is CASSSRDVGTDTQYF. The CDR3 DNA is TGCGCCAGCAGCTCAAGGGACGTAGGCACAGATACGCAGTATTTT.